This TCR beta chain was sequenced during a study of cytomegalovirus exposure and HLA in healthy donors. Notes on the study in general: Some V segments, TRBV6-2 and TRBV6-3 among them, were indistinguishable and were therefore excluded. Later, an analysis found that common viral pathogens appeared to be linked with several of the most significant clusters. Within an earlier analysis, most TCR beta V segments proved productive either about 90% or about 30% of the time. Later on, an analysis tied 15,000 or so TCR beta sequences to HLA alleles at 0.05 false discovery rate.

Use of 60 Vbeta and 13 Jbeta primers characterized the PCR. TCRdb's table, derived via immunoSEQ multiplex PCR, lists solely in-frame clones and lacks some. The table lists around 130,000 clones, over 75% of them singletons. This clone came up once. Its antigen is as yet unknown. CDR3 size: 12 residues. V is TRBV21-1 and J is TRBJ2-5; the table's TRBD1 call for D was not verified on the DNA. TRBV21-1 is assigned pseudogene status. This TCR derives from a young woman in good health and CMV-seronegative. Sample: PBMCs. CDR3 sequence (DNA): TGTGCCAGTTCCCGAAGGGGAGAGACCCAGTACTTC. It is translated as CASSRRGETQYF.